The 5 T cell receptor beta chains given below trace back to one sample, sequenced in a study of blood T cell repertoires in COVID-19. Clones were read by immunoSEQ multiplex PCR, and TCRdb kept only the in-frame ones, dropping some. The sample contains 110,000 to 150,000 clones, more than 75% of which appear only once. The sample taken for sequencing was peripheral blood. Receptors originate from a man aged 60 to 69 with acute or convalescent COVID-19.

V and J are TRBV12-2 and TRBJ2-6; the D call in the table, TRBD1, was not verified against the DNA. TRBV12-2 is listed as a pseudogene. This CDR3 contains 13 residues. CDR3: CASRPGTRDVLTF. For the CDR3, the DNA is TGTGCAAGTCGCCCCGGGACAAGGGACGTCCTGACTTTC.

The genes are TRBV7-2 and TRBJ2-7; maybe TRBD1 (6 bases). The CDR3 spans 16 residues. Trimming removed 4 bases from V and 6 bases from J, with 22 bases in between. From germline, CDR1 is SGHTA and CDR2 FQGNSA. CDR3 sequence reads: CASSSKRDTTTVEQYF. CDR3 coding DNA: TGTGCCAGCAGCTCAAAAAGGGACACCACTACTGTCGAGCAGTACTTC.

This clone was observed a few times. The V gene is TRBV28, the J gene TRBJ2-7; TRBD2 aligns across 10 bases. Germline trimming cut 3 bases from V and 2 bases from J; bases unmatched to any gene: 7. The CDR3 contains 16 residues. Germline CDR1 is MDHEN and CDR2 is SYDVKM. The CDR3, as DNA: TGTGCCAGCAGTTTTAGGACTAGCGGACTACCCTACGAGCAGTACTTC. It codes for CASSFRTSGLPYEQYF.

The chain couples TRBV19 to TRBJ2-1, with D hard to call. Germline V gives CDR1 LNHDA, CDR2 SQIVND (reference sequence). Trimming took 3 bases from V and 7 from J, leaving 16 bases between them. The CDR3 contains 15 residues. The chain's CDR3 is CASSMWSSTKNEQFF. The CDR3 DNA is TGTGCCAGTAGTATGTGGTCTAGTACCAAGAATGAGCAGTTCTTC.

The chain recombines TRBV7-9 with TRBJ2-7; possible D gene TRBD1, 6 bases. Germline V CDR1 and CDR2: SEHNR, FQNEAQ (reference sequence). V was cut by 5 bases and J by 2 bases, with 13 bases left in between. There are 14 residues in the CDR3. CDR3 DNA sequence: TGTGCCAGCAGCGGGGGCCGATTCCCCTACGAGCAGTACTTC. Translating gives CASSGGRFPYEQYF.